These 5 T cell receptor beta chains share one sample of origin, sequenced in a study of shared clonotypes between healthy human individuals. TCRdb keeps only in-frame clones here, not all; method: immunoSEQ multiplex PCR. This sample has fewer than 650,000 clones, with 76% found just once. Input material: PBMCs. The receptors were sampled from a woman between 40 and 50 years old in good health. Some clones in this sample may be carry-over from other donors' samples.

With respect to this clone: One end of the junction varies from germline; a read error may be responsible. The chain is built from TRBV2 and TRBJ2-2, with D tentatively TRBD1 or TRBD2 (5 bases each). The length of the CDR3 is 14 residues. The germline gives CDR1 SNHLY, CDR2 FYNNEI. As DNA, the CDR3 is TGTGCCAGCAGTGGCGACAGCAACACCGGGGAGCTGCTTTTT. As protein: CASSGDSNTGELLF.

V gene TRBV5-8 combines with J gene TRBJ2-7; possibly TRBD1 or TRBD2 for D (5 bases each). Deletions cut 5 bases from V and 0 bases from J, with 12 bases between. The germline V gene encodes CDR1 SGHTS and CDR2 YDEGEE. The CDR3 is 14 residues long. CDR3 DNA sequence: TGTGCCAGCAGTTGGACCGGGACCTCCTACGAGCAGTACTTC. It yields the protein CASSWTGTSYEQYF. Looking up the rest from reference TRBV5-8 and TRBJ2-7 gives the full variable domain: EAGVTQSPTHLIKTRGQQATLRCSPISGHTSVYWYQQALGLGLQFLLWYDEGEERNRGNFPPRFSGRQFPNYSSELNVNALELEDSALYLCASSWTGTSYEQYFGPGTRLTVT.

This chain links TRBV5-1 with TRBJ2-3; possibly TRBD1 or TRBD2 for D (5 bases each). The CDR3 consists of 15 residues. Looked up from germline, CDR1 is SGHRS and CDR2 is YFSETQ. Deletions cut 4 bases from V and 1 base from J, with 13 bases between. The CDR3 region is CASSEGPAGTDTQYF. CDR3 sequence (DNA): TGCGCCAGCAGCGAGGGACCAGCGGGCACAGATACGCAGTATTTT.

For the CDR3, the DNA is TGCAGCGTTGATCGGGGAGGATATGGCTACACCTTC. It codes for CSVDRGGYGYTF. The V gene is TRBV29-1, the J gene TRBJ1-2; no definite D call. This CDR3 comprises 12 residues. The germline CDR1 and CDR2 sequences are SQVTM and ANQGSEA. V was clipped by 3 bases and J by 5 bases, with 10 bases between them.

This sequence joins TRBV5-1 and TRBJ2-2; D ambiguous. Trimming took 1 base from V and 4 from J, leaving 8 bases between them. CDR1 is SGHRS and CDR2 is YFSETQ in the germline V gene. CDR3 size: 14 residues. The CDR3 DNA reads TGCGCCAGCAGCTTGACGGCAACCACCGGGGAGCTGTTTTTT. Its translation: CASSLTATTGELFF.